The present T cell receptor beta chain was sequenced within a study of T cell responses to AZD1222 COVID-19 vaccine. Study-level information: Second-dose intervals near 4 or 12 weeks were combined.

In germline, CDR1 is SGHAT, CDR2 FQNNGV. The J segment lost 7 bases and the V segment lost 5 bases, leaving 10 bases of the junction unmatched. This CDR3 is 15 amino acids long. For this clone: Antigen: not known.

Study conclusions and caveats: The breadth and depth of Spike-specific TCRs increased once two AZD1222 doses had been given. Clonal diversity was possibly underestimated, and white British individuals and females predominated among donors.

Data came from immunoSEQ multiplex PCR; TCRdb stores just in-frame clones and leaves some out. The sample has 150,000 to 200,000 clones; just under 95% are singletons. The rearrangement links TRBV11-2 to TRBJ1-4; 7 bases agree with TRBD1. The sample was peripheral blood, taken on day 0 of AZD1222 vaccination. This TCR was sampled from an adult in good health. DNA for the CDR3: TGTGCCAGCAGCCAAATGAGGACAGGAGCTGAAAAACTGTTTTTT. Protein sequence: CASSQMRTGAEKLFF.